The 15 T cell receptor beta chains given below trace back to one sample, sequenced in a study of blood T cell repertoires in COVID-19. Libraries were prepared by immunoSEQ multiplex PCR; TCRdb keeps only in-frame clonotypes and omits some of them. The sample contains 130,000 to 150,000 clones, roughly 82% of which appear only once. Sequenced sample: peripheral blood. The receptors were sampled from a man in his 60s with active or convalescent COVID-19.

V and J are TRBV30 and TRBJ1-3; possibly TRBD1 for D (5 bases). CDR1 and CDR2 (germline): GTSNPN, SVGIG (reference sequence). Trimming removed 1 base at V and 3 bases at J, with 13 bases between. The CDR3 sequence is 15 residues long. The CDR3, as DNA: TGTGCCTGGAGTGGGGGGGTATTAGTTGGAAACACCATATATTTT. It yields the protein CAWSGGVLVGNTIYF.

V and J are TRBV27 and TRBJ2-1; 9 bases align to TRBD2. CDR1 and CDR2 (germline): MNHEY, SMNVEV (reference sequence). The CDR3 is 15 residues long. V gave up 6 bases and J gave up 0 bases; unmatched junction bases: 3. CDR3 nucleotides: TGTGCCAGCAGACGTAGCGGGAGCTCCTACAATGAGCAGTTCTTC. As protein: CASRRSGSSYNEQFF.

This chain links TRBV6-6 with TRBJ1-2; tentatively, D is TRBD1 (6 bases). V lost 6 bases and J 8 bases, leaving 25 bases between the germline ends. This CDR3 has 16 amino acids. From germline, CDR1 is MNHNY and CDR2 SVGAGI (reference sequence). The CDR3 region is CASRAGGQNLGIGYTF. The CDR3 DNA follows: TGTGCCAGCAGGGCCGGAGGACAGAACTTAGGAATCGGCTACACCTTC.

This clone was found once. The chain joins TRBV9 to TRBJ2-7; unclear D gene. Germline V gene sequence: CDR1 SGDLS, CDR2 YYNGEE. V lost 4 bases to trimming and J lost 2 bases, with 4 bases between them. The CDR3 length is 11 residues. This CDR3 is CASSPAYEQYF. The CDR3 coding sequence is TGTGCCAGCAGCCCCGCCTACGAGCAGTACTTC.

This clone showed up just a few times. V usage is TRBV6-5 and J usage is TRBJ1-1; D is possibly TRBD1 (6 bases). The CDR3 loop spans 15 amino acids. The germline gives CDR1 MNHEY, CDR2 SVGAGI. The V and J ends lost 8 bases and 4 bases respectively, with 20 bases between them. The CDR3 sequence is CASPPWGGRVTEAFF. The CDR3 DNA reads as TGTGCCAGCCCCCCTTGGGGGGGGCGGGTCACTGAAGCTTTCTTT.

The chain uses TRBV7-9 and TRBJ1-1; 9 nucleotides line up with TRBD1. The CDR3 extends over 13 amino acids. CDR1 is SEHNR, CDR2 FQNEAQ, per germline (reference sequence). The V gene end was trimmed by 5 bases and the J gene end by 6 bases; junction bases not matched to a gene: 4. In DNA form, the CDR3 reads TGTGCCAGCAGCCCCCGGACAGGGGCTGAAGCTTTCTTT. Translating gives CASSPRTGAEAFF.

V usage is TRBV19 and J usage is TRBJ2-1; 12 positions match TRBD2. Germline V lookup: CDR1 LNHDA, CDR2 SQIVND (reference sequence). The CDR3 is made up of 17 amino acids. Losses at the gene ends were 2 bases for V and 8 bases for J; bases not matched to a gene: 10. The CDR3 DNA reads TGTGCCAGTAGTATATTAGTCCTAGCGGGAGGGCCGGATGAGCAGTTCTTC. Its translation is CASSILVLAGGPDEQFF.

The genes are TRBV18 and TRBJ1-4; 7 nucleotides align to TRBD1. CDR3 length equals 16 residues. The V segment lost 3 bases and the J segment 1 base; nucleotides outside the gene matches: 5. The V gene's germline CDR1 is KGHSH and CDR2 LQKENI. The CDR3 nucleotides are TGTGCCAGCTCACCTCTATCAGGGGGAACTAATGAAAAACTGTTTTTT. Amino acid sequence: CASSPLSGGTNEKLFF.

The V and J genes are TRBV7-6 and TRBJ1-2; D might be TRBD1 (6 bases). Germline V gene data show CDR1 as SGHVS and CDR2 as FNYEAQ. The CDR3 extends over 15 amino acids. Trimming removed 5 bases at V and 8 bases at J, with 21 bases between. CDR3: CASSPNSGGAGGYTF. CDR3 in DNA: TGTGCCAGCAGCCCTAATAGTGGGGGCGCGGGCGGCTACACCTTC.

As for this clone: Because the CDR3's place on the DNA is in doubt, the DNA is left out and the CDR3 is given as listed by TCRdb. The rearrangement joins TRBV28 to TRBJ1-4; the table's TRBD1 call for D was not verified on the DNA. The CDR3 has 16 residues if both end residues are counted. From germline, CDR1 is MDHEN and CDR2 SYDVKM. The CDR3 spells CASSFGDGTAREKLFF.

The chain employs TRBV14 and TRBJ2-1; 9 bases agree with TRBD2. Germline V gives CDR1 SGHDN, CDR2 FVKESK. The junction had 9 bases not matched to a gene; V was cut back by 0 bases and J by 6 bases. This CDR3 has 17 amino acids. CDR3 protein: CASSQEYLAGGFNEQFF. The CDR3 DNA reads TGTGCCAGCAGCCAAGAGTATCTGGCGGGAGGGTTCAATGAGCAGTTCTTC.

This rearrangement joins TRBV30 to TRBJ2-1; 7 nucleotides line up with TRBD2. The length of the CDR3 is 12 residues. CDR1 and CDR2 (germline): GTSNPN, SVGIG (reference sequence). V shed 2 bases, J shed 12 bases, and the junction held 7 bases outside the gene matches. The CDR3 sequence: CAWSYRGEMQFF. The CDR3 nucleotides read TGTGCCTGGAGTTATCGGGGGGAGATGCAGTTCTTC.

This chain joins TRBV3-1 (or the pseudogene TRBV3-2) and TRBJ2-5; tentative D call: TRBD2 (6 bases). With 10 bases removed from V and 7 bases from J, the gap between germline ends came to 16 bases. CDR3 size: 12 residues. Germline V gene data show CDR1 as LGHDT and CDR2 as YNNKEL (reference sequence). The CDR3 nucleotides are TGTGCCACCGCGGGGTGGGGCGGGACCCAGTACTTC. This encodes CATAGWGGTQYF.

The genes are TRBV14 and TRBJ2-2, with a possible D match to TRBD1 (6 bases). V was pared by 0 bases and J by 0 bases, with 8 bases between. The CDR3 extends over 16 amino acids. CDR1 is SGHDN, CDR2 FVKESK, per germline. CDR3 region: CASSQDAGANTGELFF. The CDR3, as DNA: TGTGCCAGCAGCCAAGACGCAGGGGCGAACACCGGGGAGCTGTTTTTT.

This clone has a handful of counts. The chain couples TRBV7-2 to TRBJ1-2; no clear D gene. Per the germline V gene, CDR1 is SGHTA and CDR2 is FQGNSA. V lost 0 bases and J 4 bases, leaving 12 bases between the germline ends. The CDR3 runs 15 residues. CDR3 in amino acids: CASSLARRQTYGYTF. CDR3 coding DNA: TGTGCCAGCAGCTTAGCGAGGAGGCAGACCTATGGCTACACCTTC.